The TCR beta chain described here comes from a study of cytomegalovirus exposure and HLA in healthy donors. V was cut by 0 bases and J by 0 bases, with 10 bases left in between. CDR1 and CDR2 from the germline V gene are SGHRS and YFSETQ. The CDR3 has 15 amino acids. Samples came from healthy bone marrow donors. 60 Vbeta and 13 Jbeta primers were used in PCR. TCRdb keeps only in-frame clones here, not all; method: immunoSEQ multiplex PCR. The sample holds some 150,000 clones, approximately 84% seen once. The study's findings and limits: Cytomegalovirus status was reportedly diagnosed by the classifier with high sensitivity and specificity. The Asian-associated ancestry cluster reportedly had fewer N-insertions than the 666-donor mean in a later analysis.

On this clone: The target antigen is unknown.

This clonotype was sampled from a woman between 18 and 30 years old in good health and CMV-seronegative. V is TRBV5-1 and J is TRBJ2-7; perhaps TRBD1 as D (5 bases). The sequencing sample was made of PBMCs. Here the CDR3 DNA reads TGCGCCAGCAGCTTGGGGACATGGAGCTCCTACGAGCAGTACTTC. Residues: CASSLGTWSSYEQYF.